The rows below give T cell receptor beta chains drawn from one sample of a study of vaccination and CD4 T cells after COVID-19. TCRdb reanalysed the PCR reads using MiXCR and keeps one entry per CDR3 protein. The sample contains some 2,900 distinct CDR3 sequences, 25% to 30% of which appear only once. No antigen is known for these receptors. Sequenced input: CD4+ T cells from blood, cultured in vitro. Every receptor here comes from a human donor in good health. Both conserved end residues are part of each CDR3. D genes are given only for firm matches. The size of a clone is reported for some rows only, either as once, few or many, or as a class for expanded clones.

few,TRBD1,TRBV2,TRBJ1-5,TGTGCCAGCGGACAGGGGCGATTGAGCAATCAGCCCCAGCATTTT,CASGQGRLSNQPQHF
few,-,TRBV19,TRBJ2-7,TGTGCCAGTAGTCCCGGCGCCGGGAATGGTATCCACGGGATATCCTTC,CASSPGAGNGIHGISF
few,-,TRBV7-9,TRBJ2-7,TGTGCCAGCAGCTTAAGGGACGGAGCCTCCTACGAGCAGTACTTC,CASSLRDGASYEQYF
few,-,TRBV20-1,TRBJ1-1,TGCAGTGCTAGGGAGGACCGCTACACTGAAGCTTTCTTT,CSAREDRYTEAFF
-,-,TRBV12-3/TRBV12-4,TRBJ2-7,TGTGCCAGCAGTATTGCGATAGCCGATTCCTACGAGCAGTACTTC,CASSIAIADSYEQYF
few,-,TRBV28,TRBJ1-3,TGTGCCAGCAGCATTGACAGGTCTGGAAACACCATATATTTT,CASSIDRSGNTIYF
-,-,TRBV20-1,TRBJ1-5,TGCAGTGCAACCGGGCAAGCGGGCAATCAGCCCCAGCATTTT,CSATGQAGNQPQHF
-,-,TRBV12-3/TRBV12-4,TRBJ2-5,TGTGCCAGCGACCTCCCCTCGAAGGGGGGGGAGACCCAGTACTTC,CASDLPSKGGETQYF
-,-,TRBV11-3,TRBJ1-1,TGTGCCAGCAGCTTAGGAGGGGAGAACACTGAAGCTTTCTTT,CASSLGGENTEAFF
few,-,TRBV5-1,TRBJ1-1,TGCGCCAGCAGCTTCGGGTCGCCCGGGACTGAAGCTTTCTTT,CASSFGSPGTEAFF
-,TRBD1,TRBV27,TRBJ2-1,TGTGCCAGCAGTTTATCTCCGACAGGGGGCGCTTGGAATGAGCAGTTCTTC,CASSLSPTGGAWNEQFF
few,-,TRBV18,TRBJ1-1,TGTGCCAGCTCACCTTTGGGCACTGAAGCTTTCTTT,CASSPLGTEAFF
few,TRBD1,TRBV19,TRBJ1-5,TGTGCCAGTAGTAGGACAGGGGCGAAAAATCAGCCCCAGCATTTT,CASSRTGAKNQPQHF
-,-,TRBV19,TRBJ2-5,TGTGCCAGTAGCCTCCTTTTTGTCCAGCCTCAAGAGACCCAGTACTTC,CASSLLFVQPQETQYF
-,-,TRBV7-6,TRBJ2-5,TGTGCCAGCAGCTTATCTCGGATGGGCGGGGAAGGGACCCAGTACTTC,CASSLSRMGGEGTQYF
few,TRBD1,TRBV6-5,TRBJ1-1,TGTGCCAGCAGTTCAGGGACAGGGATGAACACTGAAGCTTTCTTT,CASSSGTGMNTEAFF
-,-,TRBV6-5,TRBJ1-5,TGTGCCAGCAGTTACTCCGGACAGCCCCAGCATTTT,CASSYSGQPQHF
few,-,TRBV6-5,TRBJ2-7,TGTGCCAGCAGTTACTCAGGTTCCAGGGCTCGGTACGAGCAGTACTTC,CASSYSGSRARYEQYF
-,TRBD2,TRBV20-1,TRBJ2-5,TGCAGTGCTGAGAGGCCGGCGGGAGGGAGAGAGACCCAGTACTTC,CSAERPAGGRETQYF
medium-sized,TRBD1,TRBV2,TRBJ1-1,TGTGCCAGCAGTGGGGACAGGGTGATGAACACTGAAGCTTTCTTT,CASSGDRVMNTEAFF
-,-,TRBV6-4,TRBJ2-5,TGTGCCAGCAGTGTAGAAGAGACCCAGTACTTC,CASSVEETQYF
few,TRBD2,TRBV20-1,TRBJ2-3,TGCAGTGCCACGGGACTAGCGGGGGCATATTTT,CSATGLAGAYF
-,TRBD1,TRBV9,TRBJ1-3,TGTGCCAGCAGCGGGGGGACAGGCCCGATGGCCCTATATTTT,CASSGGTGPMALYF
-,TRBD2,TRBV19,TRBJ2-5,TGTGCCAGTAGTATGGGTCCTGGCGGGGGGCCGCAAGAGACCCAGTACTTC,CASSMGPGGGPQETQYF
-,-,TRBV29-1,TRBJ2-2,TGCAGCGTTCAAAAGATTACGAACACCGGGGAGCTGTTTTTT,CSVQKITNTGELFF
-,-,TRBV19,TRBJ1-6,TGTGCCAGTAGTATTTTGACGGATAATTCACCCCTCCACTTT,CASSILTDNSPLHF
-,TRBD1,TRBV7-9,TRBJ1-3,TGTGCCAGCAGCCCCCGGACAGGGGATAAAAACACCATATATTTT,CASSPRTGDKNTIYF
-,TRBD2,TRBV30,TRBJ2-1,TGTGCCTGGAGTGTAGGGACTAGCGGGAGAAATGAGCAGTTCTTC,CAWSVGTSGRNEQFF
few,TRBD1,TRBV18,TRBJ1-6,TGTGCCAGCTCCCCCCGACAGGGAGGAAATTCACCCCTCCACTTT,CASSPRQGGNSPLHF
few,TRBD2,TRBV20-1,TRBJ2-7,TGCAGTGCTAGAGCGCCGCCGGGACTAGCGGGAAACGAGCAGTACTTC,CSARAPPGLAGNEQYF
-,-,TRBV7-3,TRBJ2-1,TGTGCCAGCAGCTTAAGAGGGGGGGCAGGCAATGAGCAGTTCTTC,CASSLRGGAGNEQFF
-,-,TRBV20-1,TRBJ2-1,TGCAGTGCTAGACCTCCAGGGTATATTTTCAATGAGCAGTTCTTC,CSARPPGYIFNEQFF
-,-,TRBV6-1,TRBJ2-7,TGTGCCAGCGGAGGGGGCCTAGTCGAAAGTCTCTACGAGCAGTACTTC,CASGGGLVESLYEQYF
-,-,TRBV6-1,TRBJ2-3,TGTGCCAGCAGTGGGACTTTTACAGATACGCAGTATTTT,CASSGTFTDTQYF
-,-,TRBV7-9,TRBJ1-1,TGTGCCAGCAGCTTACAGTTCACTGAAGCTTTCTTT,CASSLQFTEAFF
-,TRBD2,TRBV20-1,TRBJ2-3,TGCAGCGTCTCAGCGGGGGGGCATGATACGCAGTATTTT,CSVSAGGHDTQYF
-,TRBD1,TRBV18,TRBJ2-5,TGTGCCAGCTCACTTGACAGGGGGCAAGAGACCCAGTACTTC,CASSLDRGQETQYF
few,-,TRBV20-1,TRBJ2-3,TGCAGTGCCCCCGACCAGTTGGATACGCAGTATTTT,CSAPDQLDTQYF
-,-,TRBV6-1,TRBJ2-7,TGTGCCAGCAGCCGGGACATCAACTCCTACGAGCAGTACTTC,CASSRDINSYEQYF
-,-,TRBV30,TRBJ1-1,TGTGCCTGGAGCGTCCCGGGCAGGGGTGACACTGAAGCTTTCTTT,CAWSVPGRGDTEAFF
-,TRBD1,TRBV5-1,TRBJ1-6,TGCGCCAGCAGCTTAGACAGGGAGGATTCACCCCTCCACTTT,CASSLDREDSPLHF
-,TRBD1,TRBV7-9,TRBJ1-2,TGTGCCAGCAGCTCGAGCTGGGGAGGGACAGTAGGAACTGGCTACACCTTC,CASSSSWGGTVGTGYTF
-,-,TRBV24-1,TRBJ2-7,TGTGCCACCTCTGGGGCTGGCGACGAGCAGTACTTC,CATSGAGDEQYF
-,-,TRBV20-1,TRBJ2-5,TGCAGTGGAAAGGAAACGGTGCTTGTGACCCAGTACTTC,CSGKETVLVTQYF
-,-,TRBV29-1,TRBJ1-1,TGCAGCGTTCTTGGGGGTGCCCTTGAAGCTTTCTTT,CSVLGGALEAFF
-,-,TRBV6-1,TRBJ2-6,TGTGCCAGCAGTCTACAGGGCTCCGGGGCCAACGTCCTGACTTTC,CASSLQGSGANVLTF
-,TRBD1,TRBV9,TRBJ1-2,TGTGCCAGCAGCGTAGTTGACAGGGCCTATGGCTACACCTTC,CASSVVDRAYGYTF
few,-,TRBV7-8,TRBJ1-1,TGTGCCAGCAGCTCCCCGAGGACGGGAAACACTGAAGCTTTCTTT,CASSSPRTGNTEAFF
-,-,TRBV6-1,TRBJ2-3,TGTGCCAGCAGTCGGACAGCAGCTAGCACAGATACGCAGTATTTT,CASSRTAASTDTQYF
medium-sized,-,TRBV20-1,TRBJ2-3,TGCAGTGCTAGACTGGGGAGTTCCGTCACAGATACGCAGTATTTT,CSARLGSSVTDTQYF
-,-,TRBV2,TRBJ2-2,TGTGCCAGCAAGGCAGGACATAACACCGGGGAGCTGTTTTTT,CASKAGHNTGELFF
-,-,TRBV29-1,TRBJ1-4,TGCAGCGTTGAAGGCCATGGGGGCCCTGAAAAACTGTTTTTT,CSVEGHGGPEKLFF
-,-,TRBV11-2,TRBJ1-2,TGTGCCAGCAGCCGCCAAGTAGGGAGAGGCTACACCTTC,CASSRQVGRGYTF
-,-,TRBV12-3/TRBV12-4,TRBJ1-5,TGTGCCAGCAGTTTAAGGGGACCTCATCAGCCCCAGCATTTT,CASSLRGPHQPQHF
-,-,TRBV12-3/TRBV12-4,TRBJ2-1,TGTGCCAGCAGCGGCTGGGGGGCGCAGAGCTCCTACAATGAGCAGTTCTTC,CASSGWGAQSSYNEQFF